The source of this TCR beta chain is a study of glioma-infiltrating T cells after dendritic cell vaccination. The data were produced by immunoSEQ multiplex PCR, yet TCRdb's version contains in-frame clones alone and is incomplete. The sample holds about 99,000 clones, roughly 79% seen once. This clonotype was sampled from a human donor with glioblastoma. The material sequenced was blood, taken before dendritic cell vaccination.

Here the CDR3 reads CASSERGINYGYTF. The CDR3 DNA follows: TGTGCCAGCAGTGAGAGGGGGATTAACTATGGCTACACCTTC. The chain has TRBV6-1 and TRBJ1-2; D might be TRBD1 (6 bases). From germline, CDR1 is MNHNS and CDR2 SASEGT. There are 14 residues in the CDR3. Trimming removed 3 bases at V and 1 base at J, with 9 bases between.